This TCR beta chain came from a study of cytomegalovirus exposure and HLA in healthy donors (dated by TCRdb to 2016 to 2017). Looking at the study overall: According to an earlier analysis of a few hundred of the donors, about 179 million T cells yielded 117 million unique TCR beta sequences and approximately 300 Gb of sequence data. An early release covering roughly 640 HLA-typed donors comprised about 300 gigabases of sequencing data and about 90 million unique TCR sequences. Among the roughly 370 genotyped donors, around 81% belonged to the genetic ancestry cluster associated with self-reported Caucasian donors. The study aimed to test whether cataloging public T cell receptors could reveal signatures of past pathogen exposure. The study profiled the T cell repertoires of some 610 subjects by immunosequencing and related them to cytomegalovirus serostatus. Besides the first cohort of 550 to 750 subjects, a separate validation cohort made up of over 95 different subjects was used. To predict cytomegalovirus infection status, the study brought together high-throughput TCR immunosequencing, statistical association of individual TCRs with disease status, and machine learning. A later analysis re-examined previously published TCR beta repertoires from roughly 720 donors and added high-resolution HLA genotyping to investigate patterns of TCR occurrence. In the later analysis, no new phenotypic data were used to find candidate immune exposures; instead, reliance was placed on TCR beta sequences and their occurrence across donors. An earlier analysis of approximately 580 of the donors used high-throughput TCR beta sequencing to judge whether each TCR beta V gene segment behaved as functional or pseudogenic. Alongside the repertoire data, information on donor age, sex, ethnicity and CMV serostatus was compiled. Genome-wide SNP genotypes for about 55% of the roughly 670 donors were used in a later genetic analysis, which treated that subset as a discovery cohort. Every discovery cohort repertoire had been produced on one sequencing platform. Class I and class II HLA loci were covered by the typing at four-digit resolution. The number of typed donors differed by locus: about 620-630 for A, B, C, DRB1 and DQB1; some 500 for DQA1; around 610 for DPA1; and roughly 450 for DPB1. Roughly 5 DR-DQ haplotypes were handled as single units for association and clustering, since linkage in the cohort was strong. Among about 410 genotyped donors of the cohort, an average of approximately 240,000 unique TCR beta nucleotide sequences was sequenced per donor, of which about 20% were non-productive.

The study at large found these results: In vitro tests confirmed that a few of the cytomegalovirus-associated TCR beta chains recognize cytomegalovirus antigens. Because counts were too low, about 18 rarely observed V segments, including chromosome 9 orphons, were excluded from the earlier analysis of fewer than 650 of the donors. According to a later genetic analysis, donors in an Asian-associated ancestry cluster had fewer N-insertions in productive TCRs than the approximately 610-donor mean. Sequencing depth was assumed to be roughly uniform across donors in the presence/absence analyses, though that assumption may not hold. In a later analysis, most CMV-associated TCR beta chains were found to appear HLA-restricted, with HLA associations seemingly driven largely by CMV exposure. Because the 87-base-pair reads could not distinguish some IMGT-functional V segments, including TRBV6-2 and TRBV6-3, those segments were excluded. When HLA alleles, especially DR and DQ, strongly co-occurred, TCR associations were difficult to assign to individual alleles. Specific HLA alleles were associated with 15,000 to 20,000 TCR beta sequences at a false discovery rate of 0.05 in a later analysis. In a later genetic analysis, a missense DCLRE1C variant was associated with V-gene and J-gene trimming of TCR beta chains, and the association was replicated in an independent cohort. A further reported finding was that TCR beta sequences accurately predicted the HLA-A and HLA-B alleles for most subjects in the first cohort. Only TCR beta chains were sequenced in this cohort, and the absence of alpha or paired-chain data limited detectable features. According to a later analysis, TCR association rates differed among HLA loci, with DRB1 alleles showing the most associated TCRs and HLA-C alleles showing the fewest. The study gave a list of 150 to 200 TCR beta chains associated with cytomegalovirus. In an earlier analysis of some 550 of the donors, most TCR beta V segments were observed in productive rearrangements about 90% or about 30% of the time, broadly matching IMGT annotations. HLA typing was unavailable for some donors at each locus, so association tests used only the typed subset. A group of highly shared sequence variants was considered likely to be a technical artifact of the sequencing pipeline. In both the original and validation cohorts, the classifier was reported to diagnose cytomegalovirus status with high specificity and sensitivity. For the cohort, immune exposure information was limited to CMV serostatus. While some public TCRs were present in many individuals, most TCR sequences turned up only very rarely across donors. According to the authors, the approach could potentially be generalized to other disease states and immunological phenotypes. Several of the top co-occurrence clusters appeared to be linked to parvovirus B19, influenza, CMV and Epstein-Barr virus, according to a later analysis. A later analysis found that HLA-associated TCR beta chains were more clonally expanded and had lower generation probabilities than equally common non-associated chains. Correlated functional status among segregating V segments might be attributable to linkage disequilibrium, but an unknown experimental factor could not be ruled out.

Trimming leaves V shorter by 7 bases and J shorter by 5 bases, with the junction holding 13 bases beyond the gene matches. From its cysteine to its phenylalanine, the CDR3 spans 16 amino acids. Of the read, only the CDR3 DNA is kept; its 48 bases are in frame from base 1. The germline V gene gives CDR1 as SNHLY and CDR2 as FYNNEI. In total, 500 to 700 healthy bone marrow donors made up the cohort. Cohort members were all nominally healthy when sampled, although unrecorded immune exposures were likely present. The donor tested CMV seropositive and was one of the 289 seropositive cohort members. Every donor gave a peripheral blood sample, and the peripheral blood mononuclear cells from that sample were used for TCR beta sequencing. Genomic DNA was extracted from the blood cell samples with the Qiagen DNeasy Blood Extraction Kit. The library was made by the immunoSEQ multiplex PCR assay. For the multiplex PCR, a mixture combining 60 forward primers for TCR Vbeta segments and 13 reverse primers for TCR Jbeta segments was used. The CDR3 region of rearranged TCR beta genes was amplified from genomic DNA with a multiplex PCR assay. Amplified TCR beta libraries were sequenced as 87-base-pair reads on the Illumina HiSeq System. From the authors' description of their analysis: A later analysis counted tens of millions of unique TCR beta chains across the 690 or so repertoires, and around 12 million of these chains were shared by at least two donors. A nearest-neighbor algorithm error-corrected the raw reads and collapsed the reads into unique sequences, merging closely related sequences to remove PCR and sequencing errors. Alignment of CDR3 sequences to IMGT reference sequences was used to assign V, D and J gene segments. For a sequence to be retained, a match of at least six nucleotides to both a V gene segment and a J gene segment was required. A rearrangement was called productive if the CDR3 had no stop codons and remained in frame with V and J, and every other rearrangement was called non-productive. CDR3 was defined according to IMGT convention as the region running from the second conserved V-encoded cysteine to the conserved J-encoded phenylalanine. The earlier analysis of roughly 590 of the donors excluded any sequence lacking an unambiguous match to a single V gene segment. An earlier analysis of 450 to 650 of the donors called V segments functional above 56.7% productive rearrangements and segregating when the between-donor standard deviation exceeded 5%. To diagnose cytomegalovirus status from the catalog of TCR beta chain sequences, a statistical classification framework was built. In a later analysis, TCR nucleotide sequences were compared against IMGT/GENE-DB human TR gene sequences so that V and J genes could be assigned. A later analysis assigned CDR3 sequences and most-parsimonious VDJ recombination scenarios with the TCRdist pipeline. In a later analysis, every TCR beta chain was defined by the combination of its CDR3 amino acid sequence and its V-gene family, and reads without a unique V-gene family were dropped. To address suspected cross-contamination and a sequencing artifact, a later analysis removed approximately 600 highly shared, low-generation-probability nucleotide sequences. In a later analysis, a clonal expansion index for each public chain was calculated from normalized within-repertoire ranks of inferred template counts. A later analysis computed generation probabilities with a VDJ recombination model fitted to out-of-frame rearrangements, and checked the results against IGoR. A later analysis scored TCR-TCR, TCR-HLA and TCR-CMV co-occurrence with hypergeometric tests, applying a repertoire-size bias correction to TCR pairs. In a later analysis, false discovery rates were estimated by permuting HLA or CMV assignments 20 times. In a later analysis, co-occurring TCRs were grouped with DBSCAN, and TCRdist sequence similarity was added when clustering was performed within HLA-allele-positive subsets. For co-occurrence clustering, repertoires with fewer than 30,000 or more than 120,000 public chains were excluded, along with five repertoires with anomalous nucleotide sharing. TCRdb retrieved this table from immuneACCESS and kept in-frame rearrangements only. Not all clones are present; in checked studies, unresolved V genes account for under half, and no reason is known for the remainder. V and J calls and clone size are given by that table; D and trimming were obtained from the DNA. This sample is represented by more than 90,000 clones; 75% to 85% of them were singletons. The ten biggest clones cover under 3% of the sample.

Comments on this clone: The antigen it recognizes is unknown. Base-call qualities are not available, and no considerably larger clone is one nucleotide away.

The sequence derives from a woman in her late teens or twenties in good health and CMV-seropositive. The sequence is built from TRBV2 and TRBJ1-1; 10 of the junction bases match TRBD1. The sample consisted of PBMCs. The nucleotide sequence reads as follows: TGTGCCAGCACCGGGACAGGGGAGTTTTATGGGACTGAAGCTTTCTTT. It specifies CASTGTGEFYGTEAFF.